The rows below give T cell receptor beta chains drawn from one sample of a study of T cells after yellow fever vaccination. One entry per CDR3 protein, called by TCRdb with MiXCR from the 5' RACE reads. The table includes about 510,000 distinct CDR3 sequences, 20% to 25% detected once. The sample here was PBMCs, taken approximately 22 days after the first yellow fever vaccination. The origin of the receptors is a man aged 18-30 years who received the YFV17D yellow fever vaccine. CDR3s include the opening cysteine and the closing phenylalanine or tryptophan. The order of the fields is D gene, J gene, V gene, clone size, CDR3 protein, CDR3 DNA. D genes are given only for firm matches. The size entry is marked missing in some rows and otherwise reads once, few, many or a size class.

d_gene: -
j_gene: TRBJ2-2
v_gene: TRBV7-3
abundance: few
CDR3aa: CASSWTSTGELFF
CDR3nt: TGTGCCAGCAGCTGGACATCCACCGGGGAGCTGTTTTTT

d_gene: -
j_gene: TRBJ2-4
v_gene: TRBV5-1
abundance: few
CDR3aa: CASSLSVGAAKNIQYF
CDR3nt: TGCGCCAGCAGCCTATCTGTAGGGGCAGCCAAAAACATTCAGTACTTC

d_gene: TRBD2
j_gene: TRBJ2-1
v_gene: TRBV12-3/TRBV12-4
abundance: -
CDR3aa: CASSFGTSGVYNEQFF
CDR3nt: TGTGCCAGCAGTTTCGGGACTAGCGGGGTTTACAATGAGCAGTTCTTC

d_gene: TRBD1
j_gene: TRBJ1-4
v_gene: TRBV20-1
abundance: -
CDR3aa: CSASLTLQGKLFF
CDR3nt: TGCAGTGCTAGCCTGACGCTACAGGGGAAACTGTTTTTT

d_gene: -
j_gene: TRBJ1-1
v_gene: TRBV6-5
abundance: -
CDR3aa: CASSYGELGTEAFF
CDR3nt: TGTGCCAGCAGTTACGGGGAGTTGGGCACTGAAGCTTTCTTT

d_gene: -
j_gene: TRBJ2-2
v_gene: TRBV4-1
abundance: -
CDR3aa: CASSQDRAAANTGELFF
CDR3nt: TGCGCCAGCAGCCAAGATAGGGCGGCAGCGAACACCGGGGAGCTGTTTTTT

d_gene: -
j_gene: TRBJ2-1
v_gene: TRBV6-1
abundance: -
CDR3aa: CASLNFGGLRNEQFF
CDR3nt: TGTGCCAGCCTAAATTTCGGGGGGCTGAGAAATGAGCAGTTCTTC

d_gene: -
j_gene: TRBJ1-1
v_gene: TRBV19
abundance: -
CDR3aa: CATGGDTEAFF
CDR3nt: TGTGCCACTGGAGGGGACACTGAAGCTTTCTTT

d_gene: -
j_gene: TRBJ1-4
v_gene: TRBV27
abundance: few
CDR3aa: CASSLFGGTNEKLFF
CDR3nt: TGTGCCAGCAGTTTATTCGGGGGTACTAATGAAAAACTGTTTTTT

d_gene: -
j_gene: TRBJ2-3
v_gene: TRBV5-6
abundance: -
CDR3aa: CASSLETGTDTQYF
CDR3nt: TGTGCCAGCAGCTTGGAGACAGGCACAGATACGCAGTATTTT

d_gene: TRBD2
j_gene: TRBJ2-2
v_gene: TRBV7-2
abundance: -
CDR3aa: CASSSTPGLAPGELFF
CDR3nt: TGTGCCAGCAGCTCGACCCCGGGACTAGCCCCCGGGGAGCTGTTTTTT

d_gene: TRBD1
j_gene: TRBJ2-1
v_gene: TRBV24-1
abundance: -
CDR3aa: CATSDQQGPIHEQFF
CDR3nt: TGTGCCACCAGTGATCAACAGGGGCCAATCCATGAGCAGTTCTTC

d_gene: TRBD1
j_gene: TRBJ1-2
v_gene: TRBV25-1
abundance: -
CDR3aa: CASSDTGATFNYGYTF
CDR3nt: TGTGCCAGCAGTGATACAGGGGCCACATTCAACTATGGCTACACCTTC

d_gene: TRBD2
j_gene: TRBJ2-3
v_gene: TRBV6-2/TRBV6-3
abundance: -
CDR3aa: CASSKTLGLAGSSTDTQYF
CDR3nt: TGTGCCAGCAGCAAGACACTGGGACTAGCGGGGTCTAGCACAGATACGCAGTATTTT

d_gene: TRBD1
j_gene: TRBJ2-3
v_gene: TRBV10-3
abundance: few
CDR3aa: CAISDKDRDGTDTQYF
CDR3nt: TGTGCCATCAGTGACAAGGACAGGGATGGCACAGATACGCAGTATTTT

d_gene: -
j_gene: TRBJ2-5
v_gene: TRBV20-1
abundance: few
CDR3aa: CSAMKGMGETQYF
CDR3nt: TGCAGTGCTATGAAAGGAATGGGCGAGACCCAGTACTTC

d_gene: -
j_gene: TRBJ1-2
v_gene: TRBV12-3/TRBV12-4
abundance: -
CDR3aa: CASRATGGYTF
CDR3nt: TGTGCCAGCAGAGCAACAGGTGGCTACACCTTC

d_gene: -
j_gene: TRBJ1-5
v_gene: TRBV9
abundance: -
CDR3aa: CASSETGRNQPQHF
CDR3nt: TGTGCCAGCAGCGAGACAGGAAGAAATCAGCCCCAGCATTTT

d_gene: -
j_gene: TRBJ2-1
v_gene: TRBV19
abundance: -
CDR3aa: CASSSGIVEQFF
CDR3nt: TGTGCCAGTAGTTCGGGGATTGTTGAGCAGTTCTTC

d_gene: -
j_gene: TRBJ2-3
v_gene: TRBV10-3
abundance: -
CDR3aa: CAIAAGPDTQYF
CDR3nt: TGTGCCATCGCGGCGGGGCCAGATACGCAGTATTTT

d_gene: -
j_gene: TRBJ2-1
v_gene: TRBV7-9
abundance: -
CDR3aa: CASSLAWITGKNEQFF
CDR3nt: TGTGCCAGCAGCTTAGCGTGGATTACAGGGAAGAATGAGCAGTTCTTC

d_gene: -
j_gene: TRBJ2-7
v_gene: TRBV10-3
abundance: -
CDR3aa: CAISRDQSSYEQYF
CDR3nt: TGTGCCATCAGCAGGGACCAGAGCTCCTACGAGCAGTACTTC

d_gene: -
j_gene: TRBJ2-5
v_gene: TRBV28
abundance: -
CDR3aa: CASSPPEIPKETQYF
CDR3nt: TGTGCCAGCAGCCCCCCGGAAATACCGAAAGAGACCCAGTACTTC

d_gene: -
j_gene: TRBJ1-5
v_gene: TRBV30
abundance: few
CDR3aa: CAWSVGGNQPQHF
CDR3nt: TGTGCCTGGAGTGTAGGGGGGAACCAGCCCCAGCATTTT

d_gene: -
j_gene: TRBJ1-2
v_gene: TRBV28
abundance: few
CDR3aa: CASRPSQGPLVSYTF
CDR3nt: TGTGCCAGCAGGCCCTCCCAGGGGCCGCTTGTGAGCTACACCTTC

d_gene: -
j_gene: TRBJ2-1
v_gene: TRBV3-1
abundance: -
CDR3aa: CASLGGVGEQFF
CDR3nt: TGTGCCAGCCTTGGAGGGGTGGGTGAGCAGTTCTTC

d_gene: -
j_gene: TRBJ2-1
v_gene: TRBV2
abundance: -
CDR3aa: CASSEGRGGIEQFF
CDR3nt: TGTGCCAGCAGTGAAGGAAGGGGCGGCATTGAGCAGTTCTTC

d_gene: -
j_gene: TRBJ2-5
v_gene: TRBV27
abundance: -
CDR3aa: CASSFEGTETQYF
CDR3nt: TGTGCCAGCAGTTTCGAGGGAACCGAGACCCAGTACTTC

d_gene: -
j_gene: TRBJ1-1
v_gene: TRBV7-2
abundance: -
CDR3aa: CASSLDRRTEAFF
CDR3nt: TGTGCCAGCAGCTTAGATAGGCGCACTGAAGCTTTCTTT

d_gene: TRBD1
j_gene: TRBJ1-5
v_gene: TRBV5-1
abundance: -
CDR3aa: CASSPRGGADQPQHF
CDR3nt: TGCGCCAGCAGCCCAAGAGGGGGCGCGGATCAGCCCCAGCATTTT

d_gene: -
j_gene: TRBJ1-5
v_gene: TRBV28
abundance: -
CDR3aa: CASSKATGKSHQPQHF
CDR3nt: TGTGCCAGCTCCAAGGCGACGGGGAAGTCCCATCAGCCCCAGCATTTT

d_gene: -
j_gene: TRBJ1-3
v_gene: TRBV24-1
abundance: -
CDR3aa: CATKQVPRNTIYF
CDR3nt: TGTGCCACCAAACAGGTGCCTCGAAACACCATATATTTT

d_gene: TRBD2
j_gene: TRBJ2-7
v_gene: TRBV20-1
abundance: -
CDR3aa: CSANVAGGVEQYF
CDR3nt: TGCAGTGCTAACGTAGCGGGGGGGGTTGAGCAGTACTTC

d_gene: -
j_gene: TRBJ1-1
v_gene: TRBV7-9
abundance: many
CDR3aa: CASSLEANTEAFF
CDR3nt: TGTGCCAGCAGCTTAGAAGCGAACACTGAAGCTTTCTTT

d_gene: -
j_gene: TRBJ1-2
v_gene: TRBV7-2
abundance: -
CDR3aa: CASSLEAARGYTF
CDR3nt: TGTGCCAGCAGCTTAGAGGCGGCAAGAGGCTACACCTTC

d_gene: -
j_gene: TRBJ2-5
v_gene: TRBV15
abundance: -
CDR3aa: CATSSPGSETQYF
CDR3nt: TGTGCCACCAGCAGCCCAGGGTCAGAGACCCAGTACTTC

d_gene: -
j_gene: TRBJ1-1
v_gene: TRBV5-1
abundance: few
CDR3aa: CASSLEPDRTEAFF
CDR3nt: TGCGCCAGCAGCTTGGAACCGGACAGAACTGAAGCTTTCTTT

d_gene: -
j_gene: TRBJ1-6
v_gene: TRBV5-6
abundance: -
CDR3aa: CASHQWIYNSPLHF
CDR3nt: TGTGCCAGTCACCAGTGGATCTATAATTCACCCCTCCACTTT

d_gene: -
j_gene: TRBJ1-1
v_gene: TRBV7-9
abundance: few
CDR3aa: CASSPRGRSTEAFF
CDR3nt: TGTGCCAGCAGTCCGAGGGGAAGGAGCACTGAAGCTTTCTTT

d_gene: -
j_gene: TRBJ2-1
v_gene: TRBV4-2
abundance: -
CDR3aa: CASSQDIFGLFF
CDR3nt: TGTGCCAGCAGCCAAGACATCTTTGGGCTGTTCTTC

d_gene: -
j_gene: TRBJ1-1
v_gene: TRBV6-2/TRBV6-3
abundance: few
CDR3aa: CASCHRVNTEAFF
CDR3nt: TGTGCCAGCTGCCACAGGGTGAACACTGAAGCTTTCTTT

d_gene: TRBD2
j_gene: TRBJ2-1
v_gene: TRBV20-1
abundance: -
CDR3aa: CSARDGRGGRYNEQFF
CDR3nt: TGCAGTGCTAGAGATGGGCGGGGGGGCCGGTACAATGAGCAGTTCTTC

d_gene: TRBD1
j_gene: TRBJ1-1
v_gene: TRBV20-1
abundance: -
CDR3aa: CSARDQRLRGRTEAFF
CDR3nt: TGCAGTGCTAGAGATCAGAGATTAAGGGGGCGGACTGAAGCTTTCTTT

d_gene: -
j_gene: TRBJ1-2
v_gene: TRBV4-2
abundance: -
CDR3aa: CASSHGPSYTF
CDR3nt: TGTGCCAGCAGCCATGGCCCATCCTACACCTTC

d_gene: -
j_gene: TRBJ2-1
v_gene: TRBV20-1
abundance: -
CDR3aa: CSAHTRGASSYNEQFF
CDR3nt: TGCAGTGCCCACACCCGGGGGGCCAGCTCCTACAATGAGCAGTTCTTC

d_gene: -
j_gene: TRBJ2-5
v_gene: TRBV20-1
abundance: few
CDR3aa: CSARMEVETQYF
CDR3nt: TGCAGTGCTAGAATGGAGGTAGAGACCCAGTACTTC

d_gene: -
j_gene: TRBJ1-3
v_gene: TRBV12-3/TRBV12-4
abundance: -
CDR3aa: CASSAMGAGNTIYF
CDR3nt: TGTGCCAGCAGCGCAATGGGTGCTGGAAACACCATATATTTT

d_gene: TRBD2
j_gene: TRBJ2-3
v_gene: TRBV7-9
abundance: few
CDR3aa: CASRPGLAGAHTDTQYF
CDR3nt: TGTGCCAGCAGGCCTGGACTAGCGGGGGCCCACACAGATACGCAGTATTTT

d_gene: TRBD1
j_gene: TRBJ2-3
v_gene: TRBV25-1
abundance: few
CDR3aa: CASTMDRRGTDTQYF
CDR3nt: TGTGCCAGCACCATGGACAGGAGAGGGACAGATACGCAGTATTTT

d_gene: -
j_gene: TRBJ2-2
v_gene: TRBV6-1
abundance: few
CDR3aa: CASSTFRDRELFF
CDR3nt: TGTGCCAGCAGTACCTTCAGGGACCGGGAGCTGTTTTTT

d_gene: -
j_gene: TRBJ1-5
v_gene: TRBV7-6
abundance: few
CDR3aa: CASSLGQDNQPQHF
CDR3nt: TGTGCCAGCAGCTTAGGACAGGACAATCAGCCCCAGCATTTT

d_gene: TRBD2
j_gene: TRBJ2-1
v_gene: TRBV6-1
abundance: few
CDR3aa: CASSQTSGGAPEQFF
CDR3nt: TGTGCCAGCAGCCAAACTAGCGGGGGGGCACCTGAGCAGTTCTTC

d_gene: TRBD1
j_gene: TRBJ2-5
v_gene: TRBV6-1
abundance: -
CDR3aa: CASRSGDRDQETQYF
CDR3nt: TGTGCCAGCAGAAGCGGGGACAGGGACCAAGAGACCCAGTACTTC

d_gene: -
j_gene: TRBJ2-5
v_gene: TRBV19
abundance: -
CDR3aa: CASKLEVGEETQYF
CDR3nt: TGTGCCAGTAAACTCGAAGTGGGGGAAGAGACCCAGTACTTC

d_gene: -
j_gene: TRBJ2-6
v_gene: TRBV24-1
abundance: few
CDR3aa: CATSDEANVLTF
CDR3nt: TGTGCCACCAGCGATGAGGCCAACGTCCTGACTTTC